A selection of T cell receptor beta chains follows, all from one sample in a study of T cell responses to AZD1222 COVID-19 vaccine. TCRdb's copy holds only in-frame clones and misses some; the assay was immunoSEQ multiplex PCR. This sample carries around 150,000 clones, around 92% of them seen once, and the ten largest clones take 1% to 1.5%. Sequences were derived from peripheral blood, sampled 28 days after the second AZD1222 dose. The receptors shown here come from an adult who received the AZD1222 COVID-19 vaccine. The CDR3 runs from the conserved cysteine through the conserved F or W. A D gene is named only where the DNA matches it firmly. Some rows mark clone size as missing; the rest say once, few, many or name a class of expanded clone.

j_call	clone_size	v_call	d_call	cdr3_nt	cdr3_aa
TRBJ1-1	few	TRBV12-3/TRBV12-4	NA	TGTGCCAGCAGTTCACTTATGAACACTGAAGCTTTCTTT	CASSSLMNTEAFF
TRBJ1-1	NA	TRBV10-3	NA	TGTGCCATCAGTGATGGGGGGGCCCCTGAAGCTTTCTTT	CAISDGGAPEAFF
TRBJ1-2	NA	TRBV6-5	TRBD1	TGTGCCAGCAGTTACTTGACAGGGACCTTTAGCGATGGCTACACCTTC	CASSYLTGTFSDGYTF
TRBJ1-2	few	TRBV23-1	NA	TGCGCCAGCAGCCCACGGTATGGCTACACCTTC	CASSPRYGYTF
TRBJ1-4	NA	TRBV7-2	NA	TGTGCCAGCAGCTTATTAGGTGGCAGCGAAAAACTGTTTTTT	CASSLLGGSEKLFF
TRBJ1-3	NA	TRBV28	NA	TGTGCCAGCAGTTTTCGGGGGGCCGCGGGGGACACCATATATTTT	CASSFRGAAGDTIYF
TRBJ2-1	once	TRBV7-9	TRBD1	TGTGCCAGCAGCTTCATATGGACAGGTGTCGGTTCGGATGAGCAGTTCTTC	CASSFIWTGVGSDEQFF
TRBJ2-1	once	TRBV11-3	TRBD2	TGTGCCAGCAGCCTCCGGCTAGCGGGGGGATCCTCGCACAATGAGCAGTTCTTC	CASSLRLAGGSSHNEQFF
TRBJ2-3	NA	TRBV4-2	TRBD2	TGTGCCAGCAGCCAATCCACTCTAGCGGGGGGCGCGGTCGATACGCAGTATTTT	CASSQSTLAGGAVDTQYF
TRBJ1-5	NA	TRBV19	NA	TGTGCCAGTAAGGGTCTCGCTGGTAGCAATCAGCCCCAGCATTTT	CASKGLAGSNQPQHF
TRBJ2-1	NA	TRBV3-1/TRBV3-2	TRBD2	TGTGCCAGCAGCCAAGTCGATAGCGGGGCCTGGGATGAGCAGTTCTTC	CASSQVDSGAWDEQFF
TRBJ1-1	NA	TRBV7-2	NA	TGTGCCAGCAGCTTAAGTCCCACTGAAGCTTTCTTT	CASSLSPTEAFF
TRBJ2-1	NA	TRBV18	NA	TGTGCCAGCTCTCGGGATAATGTCCCCAATGAGCAGTTCTTC	CASSRDNVPNEQFF
TRBJ2-1	NA	TRBV18	TRBD2	TGTGCCAGCTCAACCAGGTCCCTAGCGGGAGTAGGGTCCGGTAGTGAGCAGTTCTTC	CASSTRSLAGVGSGSEQFF